The TCR beta chain under discussion was sequenced for a study of cytomegalovirus exposure and HLA in healthy donors. Study outcomes and limitations: Presence/absence comparisons presumed near-even sequencing depth among donors. Altogether, some 170 TCR beta chains were recorded as cytomegalovirus-associated. In most subjects, TCR beta sequences reportedly gave accurate predictions of HLA-A and HLA-B alleles.

Vbeta (60) and Jbeta (13) primers were used in the PCR. TCRdb's table, derived via immunoSEQ multiplex PCR, lists solely in-frame clones and lacks some. The data show around 300,000 clones, approximately 84% seen once. Of note for this clone: Its antigen remains unidentified.

The source material was PBMCs. The sequence was obtained from a woman aged 40 to 50 in good health and CMV-seropositive.

In nucleotides, the CDR3 is TGTGCCAGCAGCCTAGAGACAGGGTCCTACGAGCAGTACTTC. This encodes CASSLETGSYEQYF. The chain couples TRBV7-8 to TRBJ2-7, with 7 positions matching TRBD1. The CDR3 runs 14 residues. Trimming cost V 5 bases and J 1 base; bases outside gene matches: 5. In germline, CDR1 is SGHVS, CDR2 FQNEAQ. Combining the CDR3 with reference TRBV7-8 and TRBJ2-7 gives the whole variable domain GAGVSQSPRYKVAKRGQDVALRCDPISGHVSLFWYQQALGQGPEFLTYFQNEAQLDKSGLPSDRFFAERPEGSVSTLKIQRTQQEDSAVYLCASSLETGSYEQYFGPGTRLTVT.